This record looks at one TCR beta chain sequence and its context. This record belongs to a study of blood T cell repertoires in COVID-19. Study information: Both acute and convalescent COVID-19 samples were obtained from the United States, Italy and Spain. The analysed material was cDNA or gDNA that came from T cells, B-cell-depleted T cells, or PBMCs.

The CDR3 sequence is 15 residues long. V lost 5 bases to trimming and J lost 0 bases; unmatched junction nucleotides: 3. CDR1 and CDR2 (germline): MNHEY, SVGAGI. In the authors' methods: Reference gene primer amplification gave estimated nucleated cell counts. Clones were sequenced by immunoSEQ multiplex PCR, and TCRdb holds only the in-frame ones, with some missing. The DNA gave D and trimming, while V, J and clone size come from that table. The sample has 150,000 to 200,000 clones; over 80% are singletons. The J gene is TRBJ2-7, the V gene TRBV6-5; 11 nucleotides align to TRBD2. The sample taken for sequencing was peripheral blood. The clonotype was recovered from an older woman with acute or convalescent COVID-19. The CDR3 DNA reads as TGTGCCAGCAGTCCTAGCGGGGGGCTCTCCTACGAGCAGTACTTC. Encoded protein: CASSPSGGLSYEQYF.